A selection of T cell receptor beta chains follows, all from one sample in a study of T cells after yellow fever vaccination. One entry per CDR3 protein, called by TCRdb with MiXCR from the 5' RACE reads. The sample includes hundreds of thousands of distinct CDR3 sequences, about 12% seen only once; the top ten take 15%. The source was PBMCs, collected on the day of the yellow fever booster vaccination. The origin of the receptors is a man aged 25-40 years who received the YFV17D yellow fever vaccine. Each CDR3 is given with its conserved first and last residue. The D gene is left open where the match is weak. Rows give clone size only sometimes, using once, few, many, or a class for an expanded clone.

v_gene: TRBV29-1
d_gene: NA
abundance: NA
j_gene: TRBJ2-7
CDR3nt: TGCAGCGTTGATGTGGAGGGGGTAAGCTACGAGCAGTACTTC
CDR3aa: CSVDVEGVSYEQYF

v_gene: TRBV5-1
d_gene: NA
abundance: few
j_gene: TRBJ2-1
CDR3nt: TGCGCCAGCAGCTTTTGGCCGCCGAATGAGCAGTTCTTC
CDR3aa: CASSFWPPNEQFF

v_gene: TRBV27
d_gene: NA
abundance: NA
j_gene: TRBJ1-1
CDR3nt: TGTGCCAGCAGTCCAGGGGTACCCACTGAAGCTTTCTTT
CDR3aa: CASSPGVPTEAFF

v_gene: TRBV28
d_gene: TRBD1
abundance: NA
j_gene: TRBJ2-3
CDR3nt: TGTGCCAGCAGTTTAACGGGACAGGGGGGAGATACGCAGTATTTT
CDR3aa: CASSLTGQGGDTQYF

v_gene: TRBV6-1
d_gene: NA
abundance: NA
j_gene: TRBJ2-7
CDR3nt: TGTGCCAGCAGTCCAATAACGCTGGACGGACGGGAGCAGTACTTC
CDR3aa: CASSPITLDGREQYF

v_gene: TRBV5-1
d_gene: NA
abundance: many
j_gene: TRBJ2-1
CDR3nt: TGCGCCAGCAGCTCTAGCGTTGAGCAGTTCTTC
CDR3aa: CASSSSVEQFF

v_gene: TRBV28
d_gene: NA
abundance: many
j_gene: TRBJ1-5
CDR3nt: TGTGCCCTCGCGCGGGGGGGGGGCAATCAGCCCCAGCATTTT
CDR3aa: CALARGGGNQPQHF

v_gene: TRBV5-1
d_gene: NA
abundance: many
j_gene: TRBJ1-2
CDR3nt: TGCGCCAGCAGCCAGACAGAGAACTATGGCTACACCTTC
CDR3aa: CASSQTENYGYTF

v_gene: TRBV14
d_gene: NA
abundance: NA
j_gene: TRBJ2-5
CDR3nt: TGTGCCAGCAGCCAAGATCGCCCCGGGGCTCTAGAGACCCAGTACTTC
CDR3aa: CASSQDRPGALETQYF

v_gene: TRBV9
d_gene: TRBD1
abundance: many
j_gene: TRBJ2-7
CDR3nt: TGTGCCAGCAGCGTAGCTCCGGGACAGCCAAGCTCCTACGAGCAGTACTTC
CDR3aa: CASSVAPGQPSSYEQYF

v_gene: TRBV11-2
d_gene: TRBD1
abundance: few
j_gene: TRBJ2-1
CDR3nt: TGTGCCAGCAGATCTAACAGGGGTAACAATGAGCAGTTCTTC
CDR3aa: CASRSNRGNNEQFF